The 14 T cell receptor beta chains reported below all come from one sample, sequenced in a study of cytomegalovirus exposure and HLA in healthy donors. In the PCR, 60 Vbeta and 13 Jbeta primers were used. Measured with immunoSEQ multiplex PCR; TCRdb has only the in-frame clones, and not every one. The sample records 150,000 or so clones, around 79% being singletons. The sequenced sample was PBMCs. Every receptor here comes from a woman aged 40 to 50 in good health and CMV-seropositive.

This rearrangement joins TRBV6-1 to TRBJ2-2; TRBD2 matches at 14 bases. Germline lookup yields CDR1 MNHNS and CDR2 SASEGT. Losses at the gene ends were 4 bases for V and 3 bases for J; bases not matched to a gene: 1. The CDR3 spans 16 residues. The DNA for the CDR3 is TGTGCCAGCAGTGGACTAGCGGGGGGGGACACCGGGGAGCTGTTTTTT. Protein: CASSGLAGGDTGELFF.

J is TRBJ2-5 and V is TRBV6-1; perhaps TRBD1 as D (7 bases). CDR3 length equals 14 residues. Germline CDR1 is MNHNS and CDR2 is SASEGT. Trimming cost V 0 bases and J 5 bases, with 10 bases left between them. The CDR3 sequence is CASSEASGGETQYF. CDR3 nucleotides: TGTGCCAGCAGTGAAGCGTCAGGGGGGGAGACCCAGTACTTC.

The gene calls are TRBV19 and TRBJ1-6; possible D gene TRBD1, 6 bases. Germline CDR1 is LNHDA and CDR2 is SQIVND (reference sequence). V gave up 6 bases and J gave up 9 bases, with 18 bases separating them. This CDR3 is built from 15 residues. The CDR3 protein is CASSLGFRGGSPLHF. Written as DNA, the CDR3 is TGTGCCAGTAGCCTCGGCTTTAGGGGGGGTTCACCCCTCCACTTT.

The CDR3 coding sequence is TGTGCCAGCTCACCCTCCCCGGCCTACGAGCAGTACTTC. This translates into CASSPSPAYEQYF. The chain carries TRBV18 and TRBJ2-7; no clear D. V lost 3 bases and J 2 bases, leaving 8 bases between the germline ends. Germline values: CDR1 KGHSH, CDR2 LQKENI. This CDR3 region has 13 residues.

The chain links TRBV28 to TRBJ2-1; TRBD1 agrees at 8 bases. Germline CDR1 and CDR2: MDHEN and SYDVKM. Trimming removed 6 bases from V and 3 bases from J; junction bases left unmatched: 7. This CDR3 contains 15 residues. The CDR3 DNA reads TGTGCCAGCAGACCCGACAGGGGTGACTACAATGAGCAGTTCTTC. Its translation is CASRPDRGDYNEQFF. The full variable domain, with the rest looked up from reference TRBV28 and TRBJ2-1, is DVKVTQSSRYLVKRTGEKVFLECVQDMDHENMFWYRQDPGLGLRLIYFSYDVKMKEKGDIPEGYSVSREKKERFSLILESASTNQTSMYLCASRPDRGDYNEQFFGPGTRLTVL.

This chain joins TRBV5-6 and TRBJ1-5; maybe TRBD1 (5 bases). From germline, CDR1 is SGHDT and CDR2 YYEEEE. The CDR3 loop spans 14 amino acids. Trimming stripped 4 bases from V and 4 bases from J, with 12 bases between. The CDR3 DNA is TGTGCCAGCAGCGCCCGGACACGGAATCAGCCCCAGCATTTT. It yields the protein CASSARTRNQPQHF.

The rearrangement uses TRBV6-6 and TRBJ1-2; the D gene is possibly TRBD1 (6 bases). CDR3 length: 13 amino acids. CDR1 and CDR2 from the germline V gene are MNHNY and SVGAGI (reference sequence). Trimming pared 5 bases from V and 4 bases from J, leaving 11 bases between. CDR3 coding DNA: TGTGCCAGCAGTAGCGGACAGTCCTATGGCTACACCTTC. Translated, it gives CASSSGQSYGYTF.

The CDR3 here is CASSLASYSEQFF. The CDR3 DNA reads TGTGCCAGCAGCTTGGCCTCGTATAGTGAGCAGTTCTTC. The V gene is TRBV5-5, the J gene TRBJ2-1, with D unresolved. The CDR3 spans 13 residues. Germline CDR1 reads SGHKS; CDR2 reads YYEKEE (reference sequence). V lost 0 bases and J 9 bases, leaving 10 bases between the germline ends.

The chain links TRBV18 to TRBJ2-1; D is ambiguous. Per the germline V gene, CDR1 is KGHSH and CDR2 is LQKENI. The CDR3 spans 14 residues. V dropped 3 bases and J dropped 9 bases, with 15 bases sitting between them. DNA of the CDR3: TGTGCCAGCTCACCTATGTCTTCGGGTAGTGAGCAGTTCTTC. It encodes CASSPMSSGSEQFF.

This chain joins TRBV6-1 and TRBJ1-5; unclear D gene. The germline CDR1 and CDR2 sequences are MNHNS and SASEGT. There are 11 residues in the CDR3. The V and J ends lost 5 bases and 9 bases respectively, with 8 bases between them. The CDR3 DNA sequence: TGTGCCAGCAGTCGGGGAGGGCCCCAGCATTTT. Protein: CASSRGGPQHF.

The CDR3 sequence: CASSFSDTQYF. The CDR3 DNA follows: TGTGCCAGCAGTTTCTCAGATACGCAGTATTTT. The chain employs TRBV27 and TRBJ2-3; no clear D. This CDR3 is 11 amino acids long. Germline CDR1 reads MNHEY; CDR2 reads SMNVEV (reference sequence). The ends were cut back, 3 bases at V and 4 bases at J, with 2 bases in the middle.

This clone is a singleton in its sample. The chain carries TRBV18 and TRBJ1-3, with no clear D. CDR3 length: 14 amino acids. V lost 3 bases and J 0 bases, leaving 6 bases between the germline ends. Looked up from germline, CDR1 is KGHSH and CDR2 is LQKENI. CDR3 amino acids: CASSPGSSGNTIYF. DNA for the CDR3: TGTGCCAGCTCACCGGGCAGCTCTGGAAACACCATATATTTT.

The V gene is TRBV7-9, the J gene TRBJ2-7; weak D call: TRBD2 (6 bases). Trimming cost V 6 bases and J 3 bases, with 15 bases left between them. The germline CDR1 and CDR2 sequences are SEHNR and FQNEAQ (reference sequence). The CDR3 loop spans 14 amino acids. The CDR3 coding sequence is TGTGCCAGCAGTGGGGGACTGGTAAACTACGAGCAGTACTTC. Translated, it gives CASSGGLVNYEQYF.

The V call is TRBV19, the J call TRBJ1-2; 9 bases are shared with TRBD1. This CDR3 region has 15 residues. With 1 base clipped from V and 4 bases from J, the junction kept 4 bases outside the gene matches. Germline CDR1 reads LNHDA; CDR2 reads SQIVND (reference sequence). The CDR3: CASSIGGTGPYGYTF. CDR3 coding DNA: TGTGCCAGTAGTATAGGAGGGACAGGGCCCTATGGCTACACCTTC.